A selection of T cell receptor beta chains follows, all from one sample in a study of blood T cell repertoires in COVID-19. Repertoires were generated with immunoSEQ multiplex PCR, while TCRdb's copy carries only in-frame clones and drops some. The top ten clones hold approximately 7% of a sample with roughly 230,000 clones, 65% to 90% of them seen once. The specimen sequenced was peripheral blood. All receptors derive from a woman aged 45 to 65 with acute or convalescent COVID-19. The CDR3 runs from the conserved cysteine through the conserved F or W. A D gene is named only where the DNA matches it firmly. Some rows mark clone size as missing; the rest say once, few, many or name a class of expanded clone.

J | V | size | D | DNA | CDR3
TRBJ2-1 | TRBV7-3 | . | TRBD2 | TGTGCCAGCAGCTTAACGTTGTCGCGGGGGGGACCGAATGAGCAGTTCTTC | CASSLTLSRGGPNEQFF
TRBJ2-3 | TRBV4-1 | . | . | TGCGCCAGCAGCCTAATGCGGGCTATCACAGATACGCAGTATTTT | CASSLMRAITDTQYF
TRBJ2-3 | TRBV5-4 | once | TRBD2 | TGTGCCAGCAGCGCGGGACTAGCGGGAGTAGGAGATACGCAGTATTTT | CASSAGLAGVGDTQYF
TRBJ2-3 | TRBV5-1 | . | TRBD2 | TGCGCCACCGGTAGTTCGGGGGGTGTCGCAGATACGCAGTATTTT | CATGSSGGVADTQYF
TRBJ2-7 | TRBV5-1 | . | TRBD2 | TGCGCCAGCAGCCCCGGGACTAGCACCAACGAGCAGTACTTC | CASSPGTSTNEQYF
TRBJ2-5 | TRBV5-1 | . | . | TGCGCCAGCAGCTTGAGCGGTACACAAGAGACCCAGTACTTC | CASSLSGTQETQYF
TRBJ2-2 | TRBV6-2/TRBV6-3 | once | . | TGTGCCAGCAGTTACCCCTGGCGCGGGCCGAACACCGGGGAGCTGTTTTTT | CASSYPWRGPNTGELFF
TRBJ1-2 | TRBV7-2 | . | . | TGTGCCAGCAGCTTAGTGGCAGGAACCTATGGCTACACCTTC | CASSLVAGTYGYTF
TRBJ2-3 | TRBV7-3 | . | TRBD2 | TGTGCCAGCAGCTTAAAAAGTGGGACTAGCGGGGGGACTAGCACAGATACGCAGTATTTT | CASSLKSGTSGGTSTDTQYF
TRBJ2-1 | TRBV9 | . | TRBD2 | TGTGCCAGCAGCGCGTTGGGGGGGAGCTCCTACAATGAGCAGTTCTTC | CASSALGGSSYNEQFF
TRBJ1-5 | TRBV20-1 | . | . | TGCAGTGCTAGTCGACAGGTTAGCAATCAGCCCCAGCATTTT | CSASRQVSNQPQHF
TRBJ2-7 | TRBV11-2 | . | TRBD1 | TGTGCCAGCAGCTTGGACAGGGGCGCCGTCGACGAGCAGTACTTC | CASSLDRGAVDEQYF
TRBJ1-6 | TRBV6-6 | . | TRBD1 | TGTGCCAGCAGTTACTCGACAGGGGAATCTTCACCCCTCCACTTT | CASSYSTGESSPLHF
TRBJ2-3 | TRBV24-1 | once | . | TGTGCCACCAGTGAGACAGCCACAGATACGCAGTATTTT | CATSETATDTQYF
TRBJ2-3 | TRBV7-2 | . | TRBD2 | TGTGCCAGCAGCCAAAGACTAGCGACGGATACGCAGTATTTT | CASSQRLATDTQYF
TRBJ2-6 | TRBV6-5 | . | . | TGTGCCTTTAGGGGCTCTGGGGCCAACGTCCTGACTTTC | CAFRGSGANVLTF
TRBJ1-2 | TRBV4-1 | . | . | TGCGCCAGCAGCCACCCCACCAGGGGACGAGGCTACACCTTC | CASSHPTRGRGYTF
TRBJ1-2 | TRBV15 | . | . | TGTGCCACCAGCAGCCCCAACGGGATGCGTGGCTACACCTTC | CATSSPNGMRGYTF
TRBJ2-7 | TRBV5-6 | . | TRBD2 | TGTGCCAGCAGCCGACCGGGACTAGCGGGAGCCGACGAGCAGTACTTC | CASSRPGLAGADEQYF
TRBJ2-2 | TRBV7-9 | few | . | TGTGCCAGCAGCTTATCTTCTAGCGTGAACACCGGGGAGCTGTTTTTT | CASSLSSSVNTGELFF
TRBJ2-7 | TRBV19 | . | TRBD2 | TGTGCCAGTAGTCCCGCCCGGGGGGGCTACGAGCAGTACTTC | CASSPARGGYEQYF
TRBJ1-1 | TRBV4-3 | . | . | TGCGCCAGCAGCCAAGATCTGCGGGGGCTGTACCTGAACACTGAAGCTTTCTTT | CASSQDLRGLYLNTEAFF
TRBJ2-1 | TRBV27 | . | . | TGTGCCAGCAGTTCCCCCGTAGGGGGAGGGGGTTACAATGAGCAGTTCTTC | CASSSPVGGGGYNEQFF
TRBJ1-2 | TRBV11-2 | . | . | TGTGCCAGCAGCTTAGGAACCGCAGGGGATGGCTACACCTTC | CASSLGTAGDGYTF
TRBJ2-3 | TRBV7-9 | . | TRBD2 | TGTGCCAGCACCAAATCAAGCGGGGGGGCCCTCGTTACGCAGTATTTT | CASTKSSGGALVTQYF
TRBJ2-5 | TRBV2 | . | TRBD2 | TGTGCCAGCAGTAAGACTAGCGCGAAGGGGGAGACCCAGTACTTC | CASSKTSAKGETQYF
TRBJ2-5 | TRBV2 | once | TRBD1 | TGTGCCAGCAGTGGACAGGGCCACAAAAGAACCCAGTACTTC | CASSGQGHKRTQYF
TRBJ2-3 | TRBV6-6 | . | . | TGTGCCAGCAGACAACGCGCGGATGGCACAGATACGCAGTATTTT | CASRQRADGTDTQYF
TRBJ2-5 | TRBV11-2 | . | TRBD2 | TGTGCCAGCAGCTTAGATCAGGCGGGAGGGGGCCAAGAGACCCAGTACTTC | CASSLDQAGGGQETQYF
TRBJ2-7 | TRBV7-9 | . | TRBD2 | TGTGCCAGCAGCCTGGGACTAGAGTCGTACGAGCAGTACTTC | CASSLGLESYEQYF
TRBJ2-7 | TRBV5-8 | . | . | TGTGCCAGCAGCCTACAGGGAGGGGGCGAGCAGTACTTC | CASSLQGGGEQYF
TRBJ2-1 | TRBV29-1 | many | TRBD1 | TGCAGCGTCATTACGGGACAGGCGAACAATGAGCAGTTCTTC | CSVITGQANNEQFF
TRBJ1-2 | TRBV4-3 | . | TRBD1 | TGCGCCAGCAGCCAAGATGCGTCCGGACAGGTGGAGGGTGGCTACACCTTC | CASSQDASGQVEGGYTF
TRBJ2-1 | TRBV15 | . | . | TGTGCCACCAGCACTAAGTTATACAATGAGCAGTTCTTC | CATSTKLYNEQFF
TRBJ1-6 | TRBV6-1 | once | TRBD1 | TGTGCCAGCAGTGAAGGACAGGGCGATATTGCACTCCTCCACTTT | CASSEGQGDIALLHF
TRBJ1-3 | TRBV5-1 | . | . | TGCGCCAGCAGCTTGGAGGCCTTCGGGAACACCATATATTTT | CASSLEAFGNTIYF
TRBJ1-3 | TRBV7-9 | . | . | TGTGCCAGCAGCTCCACTTTTCTCGGGGAGGGTGGAAACACCATATATTTT | CASSSTFLGEGGNTIYF
TRBJ2-1 | TRBV5-6 | . | . | TGTGCCAGCAGCTTGGTCTTTGGAGATGAGCAGTTCTTC | CASSLVFGDEQFF
TRBJ1-1 | TRBV20-1 | . | TRBD1 | TGCAGTGCTAGTGACGGACAGGGGGGACTCTTT | CSASDGQGGLF
TRBJ1-2 | TRBV25-1 | . | . | TGTGCCAGCAGTGAACTGCGAGGAGGCTACACCTTC | CASSELRGGYTF
TRBJ2-7 | TRBV30 | . | TRBD2 | TGTGCCTGGAGTGTACGGTGGGGGAGGGGTCCGGGTGAGCAGTACTTC | CAWSVRWGRGPGEQYF
TRBJ1-2 | TRBV9 | . | TRBD1 | TGTGCCAGCAGCGAACAGGGGTACTATGGCTACACCTTC | CASSEQGYYGYTF
TRBJ1-2 | TRBV7-2 | few | . | TGTGCCAGCAGCTTAGGAGAGGGTTATGGCTACACCTTC | CASSLGEGYGYTF
TRBJ1-2 | TRBV21-1 | . | . | TGTGCCAGCAGCGGCCTGGACAGGGCTTCTCCCTATGGCTACACCTTC | CASSGLDRASPYGYTF
TRBJ2-7 | TRBV18 | . | . | TGTGCCAGCTCACCCCGGGACTCCTCCTACGAGCAGTACTTC | CASSPRDSSYEQYF
TRBJ2-2 | TRBV9 | . | TRBD1 | TGTGCCAGCAGGGCGACAGGGACCAACACCGGGGAGCTGTTTTTT | CASRATGTNTGELFF
TRBJ1-2 | TRBV7-8 | . | . | TGTGCCAGCAGCCGCGAGATCGCCTATGGCTACACCTTC | CASSREIAYGYTF
TRBJ2-7 | TRBV9 | . | TRBD1 | TGTGCCAGCAGCGTCCGGGACAGCTCCGCCGAGCAGTACTTC | CASSVRDSSAEQYF
TRBJ1-5 | TRBV5-6 | . | . | TGTGCCAGCAGCTTAGGCACAGGGACTAGGCCCCAGCATTTT | CASSLGTGTRPQHF
TRBJ1-4 | TRBV11-2 | . | TRBD1 | TGTGCCAGCAGTCGAACAACAGGGGAAAAAGGAGAAAAACTGTTTTTT | CASSRTTGEKGEKLFF
TRBJ2-1 | TRBV7-9 | . | TRBD1 | TGTGCCAGCAGCATTAACGACAGGGGAAAAGTAGTCATCAATGAGCAGTTCTTC | CASSINDRGKVVINEQFF
TRBJ1-5 | TRBV27 | . | . | TGTGCCAGCAGTTATGACTGGCAGCCCCAGCATTTT | CASSYDWQPQHF
TRBJ1-1 | TRBV28 | . | . | TGTGCCAGCAGCTACTACGGACAGAACACTGAAGCTTTCTTT | CASSYYGQNTEAFF
TRBJ2-1 | TRBV5-1 | . | TRBD2 | TGCGCCAGCAGCCCGCGACTAGCGTATTCCAATGAGCAGTTCTTC | CASSPRLAYSNEQFF
TRBJ2-5 | TRBV19 | . | TRBD1 | TGTGCCAGCCGGGACAGGGGCCAAGAGACCCAGTACTTC | CASRDRGQETQYF
TRBJ1-6 | TRBV3-1/TRBV3-2 | . | . | TGTGCCAGCAGTTTCGGGACTCCCGTCAGCTCCTATAATTCACCCCTCCACTTT | CASSFGTPVSSYNSPLHF
TRBJ2-5 | TRBV9 | . | . | TGTGCCAGCACCCCCCCCGGGGTGGAGACCCAGTACTTC | CASTPPGVETQYF
TRBJ1-2 | TRBV7-3 | . | TRBD1 | TGTGCCAGCAGCTCCGGACCGGACAGGGACCGAGGCTACACCTTC | CASSSGPDRDRGYTF
TRBJ1-1 | TRBV6-5 | . | . | TGTGCCAGCAGTTACTCGCTCAACATGAACACTGAAGCTTTCTTT | CASSYSLNMNTEAFF